This T cell receptor (beta chain) was observed in a study of blood T cell repertoires in COVID-19. As for the study in general: The samples span acute and convalescent COVID-19 from the United States, Italy and Spain.

Authors' analysis steps: Using reference gene primer amplification, nucleated cell counts were estimated. This table comes from immunoSEQ multiplex PCR, and its TCRdb copy is limited to in-frame clones, with some not included. That table gives V, J and clone size, and the DNA gave D and trimming. The sample lists about 210,000 clones, roughly 82% occurring once. Trimming removed 1 base from V and 6 bases from J, with 4 bases in between. Germline lookup yields CDR1 LGHNA and CDR2 YNFKEQ. The CDR3 covers 11 residues. The chain joins TRBV4-2 to TRBJ2-7; D ambiguous. The origin of this receptor is a woman in her thirties or forties with acute or convalescent COVID-19. What was sequenced was peripheral blood. CDR3 region: CASSQAREQYF. In DNA form, the CDR3 reads TGTGCCAGCAGCCAAGCCCGCGAGCAGTACTTC.